This entry lists 3 T cell receptor beta chains sequenced from one sample in a study of beta chain features in type 1 diabetes. Expressed TCRB transcripts were sequenced after all isolated RNA was converted to cDNA. Libraries were prepared by immunoSEQ multiplex PCR; TCRdb keeps only in-frame clonotypes and omits some of them. The sample consists of more than 300,000 clones, 6.5% to 10% of them appearing once. The sequenced material came from central memory CD4+ T cells from blood. All receptors derive from a woman aged 18-29 years in good health.

V and J are TRBV6-5 and TRBJ2-5, with D unresolved. Germline V gene sequence: CDR1 MNHEY, CDR2 SVGAGI. V gave up 4 bases and J gave up 3 bases, with 12 bases separating them. CDR3 length: 14 residues. Here the CDR3 DNA reads TGTGCCAGCAGTTTTTCGGGCCTAAAAGAGACCCAGTACTTC. It specifies CASSFSGLKETQYF.

This clone was counted between two and nine times. The J gene is TRBJ2-7, the V gene TRBV29-1; D tentatively reads TRBD1 or TRBD2 (5 bases each). Deletions cut 4 bases from V and 5 bases from J, with 18 bases between. There are 14 residues in the CDR3. The germline V gene encodes CDR1 SQVTM and CDR2 ANQGSEA. CDR3 residues: CSVALTLRGHEQYF. The DNA for the CDR3 is TGCAGCGTTGCGTTGACATTGAGGGGCCACGAGCAGTACTTC.

This clone was counted between two and nine times. CDR3 residues: CASSGGANQANQPQHF. The CDR3 DNA is TGTGCCAGCAGCGGTGGGGCGAATCAGGCAAATCAGCCCCAGCATTTT. V and J are TRBV6-6 and TRBJ1-5; maybe TRBD1 (5 bases). V gave up 6 bases and J gave up 4 bases, with 19 bases separating them. Germline CDR1 MNHNY, CDR2 SVGAGI (reference sequence). The CDR3 totals 16 residues.